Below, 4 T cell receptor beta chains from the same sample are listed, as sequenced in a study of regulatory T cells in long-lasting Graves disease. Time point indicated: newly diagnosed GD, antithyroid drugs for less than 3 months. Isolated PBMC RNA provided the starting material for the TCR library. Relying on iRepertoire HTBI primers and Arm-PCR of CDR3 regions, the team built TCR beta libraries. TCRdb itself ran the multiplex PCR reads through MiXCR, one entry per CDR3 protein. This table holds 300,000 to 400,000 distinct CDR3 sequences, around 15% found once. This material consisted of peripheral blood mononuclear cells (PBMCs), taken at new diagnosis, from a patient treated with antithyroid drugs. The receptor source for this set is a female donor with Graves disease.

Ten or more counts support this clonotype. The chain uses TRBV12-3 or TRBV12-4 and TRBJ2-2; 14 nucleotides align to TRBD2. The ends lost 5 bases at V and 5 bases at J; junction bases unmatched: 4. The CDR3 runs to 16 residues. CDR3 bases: TGTGCCAGCAGTCCTGGACTAGCGGGAGGAACCGGGGAGCTGTTTTTT. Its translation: CASSPGLAGGTGELFF.

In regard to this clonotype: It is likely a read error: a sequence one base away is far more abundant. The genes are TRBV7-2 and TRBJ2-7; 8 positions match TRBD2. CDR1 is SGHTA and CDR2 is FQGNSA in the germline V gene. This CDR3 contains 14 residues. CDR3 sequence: CASSFRGGPYEQCF. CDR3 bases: TGTGCCAGCAGTTTCCGGGGGGGCCCCTACGAGCAGTGCTTC.

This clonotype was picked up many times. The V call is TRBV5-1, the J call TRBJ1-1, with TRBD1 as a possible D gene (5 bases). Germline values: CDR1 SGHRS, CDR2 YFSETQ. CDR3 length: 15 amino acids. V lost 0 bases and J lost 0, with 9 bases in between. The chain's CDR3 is CASSLAGSLNTEAFF. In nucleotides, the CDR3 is TGCGCCAGCAGCTTGGCAGGGAGCCTGAACACTGAAGCTTTCTTT.

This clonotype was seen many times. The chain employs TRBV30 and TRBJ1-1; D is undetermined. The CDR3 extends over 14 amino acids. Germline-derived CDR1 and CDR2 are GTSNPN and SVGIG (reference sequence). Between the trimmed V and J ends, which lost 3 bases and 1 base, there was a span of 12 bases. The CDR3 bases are TGTGCCTGGAGCGCCCGGCCCCCGAACACTGAAGCTTTCTTT. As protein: CAWSARPPNTEAFF.